This T cell receptor beta chain stems from a study of T cells in localized non-small cell lung cancer. This clone was seen only once. Its antigen is unknown. TCRdb's copy holds only in-frame clones and misses some; the assay was immunoSEQ multiplex PCR. This table holds about 5,000 clones, 85% found once. Study-wide points: Sequencing was limited to one tumor region, leaving the possibility of heterogeneity open. Clonality peaked in uninvolved adjacent lung rather than tumor.

The ends were cut back, 5 bases at V and 8 bases at J, with 9 bases in the middle. CDR1 is SGHAT, CDR2 FQNNGV, per germline. The CDR3 has 12 amino acids. This specimen consisted of PBMCs, obtained before any cancer treatment. The clonotype originates from a woman aged 35-75 years with stage II lung adenocarcinoma. The J gene is TRBJ1-4, the V gene TRBV11-2, with D unclear. DNA of the CDR3: TGTGCCAGCAGCCCCGTTCAGGAAAAACTGTTTTTT. Translation: CASSPVQEKLFF.